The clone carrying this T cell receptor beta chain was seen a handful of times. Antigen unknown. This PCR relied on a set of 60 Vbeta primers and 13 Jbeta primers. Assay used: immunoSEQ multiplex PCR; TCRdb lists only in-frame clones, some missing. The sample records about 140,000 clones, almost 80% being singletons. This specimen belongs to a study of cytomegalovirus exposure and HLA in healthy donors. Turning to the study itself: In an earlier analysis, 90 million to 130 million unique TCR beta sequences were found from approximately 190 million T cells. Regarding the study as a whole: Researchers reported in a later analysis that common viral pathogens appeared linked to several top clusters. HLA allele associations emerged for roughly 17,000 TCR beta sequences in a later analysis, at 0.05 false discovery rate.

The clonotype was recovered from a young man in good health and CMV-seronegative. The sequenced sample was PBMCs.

The CDR3 DNA is TGTGCCAGCAGCCACAGGACAGGGGGGTATGGCTACACCTTC. Translation: CASSHRTGGYGYTF. The chain joins TRBV6-5 to TRBJ1-2, with 10 bases lining up with TRBD1. Per germline, CDR1 MNHEY and CDR2 SVGAGI. The CDR3 consists of 14 residues. Trimming cost V 6 bases and J 5 bases; bases outside gene matches: 6.